The 5 T cell receptor beta chains reported below all come from one sample, sequenced in a study of T cell responses to AZD1222 COVID-19 vaccine. The method was immunoSEQ multiplex PCR; TCRdb's version includes in-frame clones alone and lacks a portion of them. Among about 160,000 clones, about nine tenths were seen once, and the ten largest hold about 5%. The source was peripheral blood, collected on day 0 of AZD1222 vaccination. These receptors originate from an adult in good health.

The CDR3 reads CASRADRGETQYF. In DNA, the CDR3 is TGTGCCAGCAGGGCAGACAGGGGGGAGACCCAGTACTTC. The V gene is TRBV2, the J gene TRBJ2-5; 9 bases map to TRBD1. The CDR3 consists of 13 residues. Germline trimming cut 6 bases from V and 5 bases from J; bases unmatched to any gene: 4. Germline loops: CDR1 SNHLY, CDR2 FYNNEI.

The rearrangement links TRBV6-6 to TRBJ2-7; D could derive from TRBD1 or TRBD2 (5 bases each). The CDR3 length is 13 residues. V was cut by 6 bases and J by 0 bases, with 9 bases left in between. Germline assignment: CDR1 MNHNY and CDR2 SVGAGI (reference sequence). CDR3 sequence: CASSRDGSYEQYF. The CDR3 coding sequence is TGTGCCAGCAGCAGGGACGGCTCCTACGAGCAGTACTTC.

This clone was counted a few times. This sequence joins TRBV5-5 and TRBJ2-5; D remains ambiguous. The CDR3 runs to 13 residues. Germline V gene sequence: CDR1 SGHKS, CDR2 YYEKEE (reference sequence). V lost 4 bases to trimming and J lost 5 bases, with 12 bases between them. The CDR3 DNA is TGTGCCAGCAGCCATCCGAGGTCCGAGACCCAGTACTTC. This codes for CASSHPRSETQYF.

The rearrangement links TRBV4-2 to TRBJ1-2; D is undetermined. The V end was cut by 1 base, the J end by 7 bases, with 16 bases between. The CDR3 contains 15 residues. Germline V lookup: CDR1 LGHNA, CDR2 YNFKEQ. Here the CDR3 reads CASSQADGLLAGYTF. The DNA of the CDR3 is TGTGCCAGCAGCCAAGCGGACGGCCTCCTAGCTGGCTACACCTTC.

The chain uses TRBV10-3 and TRBJ1-1; D gene ambiguous. The V gene's germline CDR1 is ENHRY and CDR2 SYGVKD. Trimming removed 11 bases from V and 1 base from J, with 14 bases in between. The CDR3 spans 13 residues. The CDR3 spells CAYQSDSNTEAFF. The CDR3 nucleotides read TGTGCCTATCAGTCTGACTCGAACACTGAAGCTTTCTTT.